This T cell receptor (beta chain) was captured in a study of radiotherapy plus CTLA-4 blockade in lung cancer. Overall study: Among all patients, more than 15% showed objective responses, while about 30% had disease control. Regarding the study as a whole: Clones of tumor-derived TCRs expanded in blood after radiotherapy plus ipilimumab.

Of note for this clone: No antigen is known for it.

There are 18 residues in the CDR3. Trimming removed 4 bases from V and 0 bases from J; junction bases left unmatched: 10. Germline V CDR1 and CDR2: SGHRS, YFSETQ. TCRdb keeps only in-frame clones here, not all; method: immunoSEQ multiplex PCR. The sample consists of some 96,000 clones, 70% to 90% of them appearing once. This TCR came from a human donor with non-small cell lung cancer that progressed on radiotherapy plus ipilimumab. The starting material was peripheral blood, obtained from a patient treated with radiotherapy plus ipilimumab. The chain couples TRBV5-1 to TRBJ2-3, with 11 bases identical to TRBD2. CDR3 region: CASSIFPTSGGSTDTQYF. CDR3 coding DNA: TGCGCCAGCAGCATATTTCCTACTAGCGGGGGAAGCACAGATACGCAGTATTTT.